This T cell receptor beta chain was captured by sequencing in a study of CD8+CD57+ T cells in acquired aplastic anemia. Study-wide points: Approximately 30 was the count of CD8+ CDR3 sequences that patients shared with controls. Statistical testing detected no significant gap in CD8+ Simpson's diversity between patients and controls.

It was genomic DNA that served as the template for profiling TCR beta VDJ and CDR3. TCRdb passed the reads through MiXCR, listing each CDR3 protein once. Of fewer than 200,000 distinct CDR3 sequences listed, less than 60% are singletons. This CDR3 comprises 15 residues. Germline V gene data show CDR1 as SGHVS and CDR2 as FNYEAQ. The V and J ends lost 0 bases and 1 base respectively, with 9 bases between them. In regard to this clonotype: Its target is unknown.

Sequenced patients had shown CD8+CD57+ cell expansion by flow cytometry. Everyone among the patients had severe acquired aplastic anemia. No therapy was given to patients before blood sampling. The chain couples TRBV7-6 to TRBJ2-5; D gene unclear. Sequencing was performed on sorted CD4+, CD8+, or CD8+CD57+ T cells (not recorded which) from PBMCs. The TCR was taken from a human donor with aplastic anemia. The CDR3 spells CASSLALQPQETQYF. The CDR3, as DNA: TGTGCCAGCAGCTTAGCGCTCCAGCCCCAAGAGACCCAGTACTTC. Full variable domain (outside the CDR3, taken from reference TRBV7-6 and TRBJ2-5): GAGVSQSPRYKVTKRGQDVALRCDPISGHVSLYWYRQALGQGPEFLTYFNYEAQQDKSGLPNDRFSAERPEGSISTLTIQRTEQRDSAMYRCASSLALQPQETQYFGPGTRLLVL.